The entry that follows covers one T cell receptor beta chain sequence. What it binds is unknown. The sample holds other DNA sequences that translate to the same CDR3. This CDR3 has 13 residues. Germline V CDR1 and CDR2: SNHLY, FYNNEI. V trimming: 8 bases; J trimming: 0 bases; junction bases outside the gene matches: 3. The data belong to a study of OX40 agonist ivuxolimab in advanced cancers. In the study overall: Three patients got partial responses; one had hepatocellular carcinoma and two had cutaneous melanoma. Whole-study findings and limits: Expanded clones were, on average, more numerous in CD8+ T cells than in CD4+.

TCRdb's table, derived via immunoSEQ multiplex PCR, lists solely in-frame clones and lacks some. The sample carries approximately 100,000 clones, 90% recorded once. Patients were excluded for autoimmune disease history or systemic immunosuppression. The gene calls are TRBV2 and TRBJ1-1; 7 bases are shared with TRBD1. This TCR was recovered from an adult with an advanced solid tumor such as melanoma, head and neck, liver or kidney cancer. The sample was CD4+ or CD8+ T cells sorted from blood, taken in a trial of the OX40 agonist ivuxolimab. CDR3 loop: CASGQDMNTEAFF. CDR3 in DNA: TGTGCCAGCGGACAGGACATGAACACTGAAGCTTTCTTT. The whole variable domain, remainder taken from reference TRBV2 and TRBJ1-1, is EPEVTQTPSHQVTQMGQEVILRCVPISNHLYFYWYRQILGQKVEFLVSFYNNEISEKSEIFDDQFSVERPDGSNFTLKIRSTKLEDSAMYFCASGQDMNTEAFFGQGTRLTVV.